This TCR beta chain was observed in a study of vaccination effects on CD4 cells after COVID-19. To note about this clone: Its antigen is undetermined.

Using immunoSEQ multiplex PCR, the repertoire was profiled, and TCRdb retains in-frame clones only, with some absent. The profile shows about 37,000 clones, approximately 72% of them singletons. Culture proceeded for under twelve days, and CD4+ T cells were then isolated. Cells had half their medium changed to IL-2 medium on days 3 and 7. Findings and caveats of the study: Long after vaccination, the clones induced by infection and by vaccine shrank markedly in size.

This CDR3 has 16 residues. CDR1 and CDR2 (germline): LNHDA, SQIVND (reference sequence). V dropped 5 bases and J dropped 6; count of bases not matched to a gene: 12. The sample in question was CD4+ T cells from PBMCs cultured without peptide, obtained before COVID-19 vaccination. The sequence came from a human donor who received a COVID-19 vaccine. The chain recombines TRBV19 with TRBJ1-2; 10 nucleotides agree with TRBD1. The CDR3 sequence is CASSLQPGQGMHGYTF. The CDR3 DNA reads as TGTGCCAGTAGTCTACAGCCGGGACAGGGGATGCATGGCTACACCTTC. Filled out from reference TRBV19 and TRBJ1-2, the complete variable domain reads DGGITQSPKYLFRKEGQNVTLSCEQNLNHDAMYWYRQDPGQGLRLIYYSQIVNDFQKGDIAEGYSVSREKKESFPLTVTSAQKNPTAFYLCASSLQPGQGMHGYTFGSGTRLTVV.